Each of the 18 T cell receptor beta chains below was sequenced from the same sample in a study of radiation and T cells in renal cell carcinoma. Treatment: treatment-naive control, cytoreductive nephrectomy. Generated by immunoSEQ multiplex PCR, the TCRdb table keeps only in-frame clones and is missing some. The profile shows approximately 9,800 clones, roughly 63% of them singletons. The sample consisted of tumor tissue, taken from a patient whose treatment was nephrectomy without radiotherapy. These receptors were taken from a man aged 55 to 70 with renal cell carcinoma.

This rearrangement joins TRBV19 to TRBJ2-7, with D perhaps TRBD1 or TRBD2 (5 bases each). The length of the CDR3 is 14 residues. CDR1 is LNHDA and CDR2 is SQIVND in the germline V gene (reference sequence). V lost 3 bases and J lost 7, with 16 bases in between. CDR3: CASSIGRDRLEQYF. The CDR3 nucleotides read TGTGCCAGTAGTATCGGTCGGGACCGGCTAGAGCAGTACTTC.

This clone was detected only once. The chain combines TRBV30 with TRBJ1-4; tentatively, D is TRBD1 (6 bases). The CDR3 sequence is 14 residues long. Trimming pared 1 base from V and 8 bases from J, leaving 14 bases between. Germline V gene sequence: CDR1 GTSNPN, CDR2 SVGIG (reference sequence). The CDR3 region has the DNA TGTGCCTGGAGTGCGAACAGGGCACGAGAAAAACTGTTTTTT. Translated: CAWSANRAREKLFF.

This clone appeared a few times. CDR3 region: CASSPHLAGNSDTQYF. CDR3 in DNA: TGTGCCAGCAGCCCCCACTTGGCAGGGAATTCAGATACGCAGTATTTT. The rearrangement joins TRBV7-9 to TRBJ2-3; tentative D call: TRBD1 (5 bases). Germline values: CDR1 SEHNR, CDR2 FQNEAQ (reference sequence). The CDR3 is 16 residues long. V lost 5 bases and J lost 4, with 19 bases in between.

The sample holds a few counts of this clone. The rearrangement uses TRBV6-4 and TRBJ1-2; D unclear. The CDR3 length is 14 residues. Germline-derived CDR1 and CDR2 are MRHNA and SNTAGT. Trimming left V 6 bases short and J 4 bases short, with 15 bases between. The CDR3 bases are TGTGCCAGCAGCCCTGAGGGAGGGAGCTATGGCTACACCTTC. Translating gives CASSPEGGSYGYTF.

The chain is built from TRBV7-2 and TRBJ2-7, with D perhaps TRBD1 or TRBD2 (6 bases each). The CDR3 totals 15 residues. The V gene's germline CDR1 is SGHTA and CDR2 FQGNSA. The germline V and J ends were trimmed by 1 base and 3 bases, with 13 bases remaining between them. CDR3 sequence: CASSLGDGGLYEQYF. CDR3 bases: TGTGCCAGCAGCTTAGGAGACGGGGGCCTCTACGAGCAGTACTTC.

The rearrangement joins TRBV28 to TRBJ2-7; TRBD2 matches at 7 bases. The CDR3 consists of 14 residues. Germline lookup yields CDR1 MDHEN and CDR2 SYDVKM. V was pared by 6 bases and J by 3 bases, with 8 bases of the junction left unmatched. The CDR3, as DNA: TGTGCCAGCAGCCAGAGACTAGCAAACTACGAGCAGTACTTC. The encoded protein is CASSQRLANYEQYF.

The chain couples TRBV5-6 to TRBJ2-5; the D is unclear. The CDR3 sequence is 15 residues long. V lost 0 bases, J lost 2 bases, and 11 bases lay in between. Germline V gene sequence: CDR1 SGHDT, CDR2 YYEEEE. The CDR3 protein is CASSLGLPGQETQYF. The CDR3 DNA sequence: TGTGCCAGCAGCTTGGGTCTACCCGGGCAAGAGACCCAGTACTTC.

The V gene is TRBV6-6, the J gene TRBJ2-1; D is possibly TRBD1 (5 bases). Germline V gene lookup returns CDR1 MNHNY and CDR2 SVGAGI (reference sequence). V shed 2 bases and J shed 5 bases, with 13 bases lying between them. This CDR3 region has 15 residues. DNA for the CDR3: TGTGCCAGCAGTTACGGGGCACAGATTAACAATGAGCAGTTCTTC. The encoded protein is CASSYGAQINNEQFF.

J is TRBJ2-2 and V is TRBV7-9; D remains ambiguous. The germline gives CDR1 SEHNR, CDR2 FQNEAQ (reference sequence). The CDR3 loop spans 13 amino acids. V shed 6 bases and J shed 3 bases, with 8 bases lying between them. CDR3 bases: TGTGCCAGCAGACCCGTCGACACCGGGGAGCTGTTTTTT. This sequence encodes CASRPVDTGELFF.

V and J are TRBV29-1 and TRBJ2-7; TRBD2 matches 9 bases. This CDR3 spans 13 amino acids. V gave up 1 base and J gave up 6 bases; unmatched junction bases: 4. Germline V gene data show CDR1 as SQVTM and CDR2 as ANQGSEA. CDR3 sequence: CSVEALSGGEQYF. CDR3 nucleotides: TGCAGCGTTGAAGCCCTTAGCGGGGGCGAGCAGTACTTC.

CDR3 sequence reads: CASKKRDFRTDTQYF. CDR3 sequence (DNA): TGTGCCAGCAAAAAAAGGGACTTTCGCACAGATACGCAGTATTTT. The chain uses TRBV2 and TRBJ2-3; D perhaps matches TRBD2 (6 bases). Per germline, CDR1 SNHLY and CDR2 FYNNEI. Trimming took off 7 bases at V and 1 base at J, with 15 bases between the two ends. The CDR3 loop spans 15 amino acids.

This clone was counted only a few times. CDR3 DNA sequence: TGTGCCAGCAGCCAAGGACTATTCGACGAGCAGTACTTC. Amino acids: CASSQGLFDEQYF. This rearrangement joins TRBV7-9 to TRBJ2-7; D is perhaps TRBD2 (6 bases). Trimming removed 5 bases at V and 5 bases at J, with 13 bases between. Germline V gives CDR1 SEHNR, CDR2 FQNEAQ (reference sequence). The CDR3 covers 13 residues.

The J gene is TRBJ1-1, the V gene TRBV5-1; no clear D gene. Per germline, CDR1 SGHRS and CDR2 YFSETQ. The CDR3 extends over 15 amino acids. Trimming removed 0 bases from V and 0 bases from J, with 9 bases in between. The CDR3 DNA reads as TGCGCCAGCAGCTTGGACCTTTTGATGAACACTGAAGCTTTCTTT. This codes for CASSLDLLMNTEAFF.

This clone was seen more than once but under ten times. The V gene is TRBV5-5, the J gene TRBJ1-1; D is uncertain. This CDR3 has 13 residues. Germline loops: CDR1 SGHKS, CDR2 YYEKEE (reference sequence). Trimming stripped 1 base from V and 1 base from J, with 5 bases between. In nucleotides, the CDR3 is TGTGCCAGCAGCTTGACCAGGAACACTGAAGCTTTCTTT. Translation: CASSLTRNTEAFF. Combining the CDR3 with reference TRBV5-5 and TRBJ1-1 gives the whole variable domain DAGVTQSPTHLIKTRGQQVTLRCSPISGHKSVSWYQQVLGQGPQFIFQYYEKEERGRGNFPDRFSARQFPNYSSELNVNALLLGDSALYLCASSLTRNTEAFFGQGTRLTVV.

The CDR3 loop reads CASSTLDRTTYEQYF. The CDR3 DNA follows: TGTGCCAGCAGTACCTTGGACAGGACTACCTACGAGCAGTACTTC. The V and J genes are TRBV28 and TRBJ2-7, with D possibly matching TRBD1 (7 bases). V was clipped by 5 bases and J by 2 bases, with 16 bases between them. Germline CDR1 reads MDHEN; CDR2 reads SYDVKM. This CDR3 is built from 15 residues.

This chain uses TRBV7-2 with TRBJ2-5; a weak D match, TRBD1 (5 bases). Germline values: CDR1 SGHTA, CDR2 FQGNSA. Trimming removed 5 bases at V and 5 bases at J, with 18 bases between. The CDR3 totals 15 residues. CDR3 in amino acids: CASSPSSAHRETQYF. CDR3 in DNA: TGTGCCAGCAGCCCTTCTTCGGCCCACAGGGAGACCCAGTACTTC. The full variable domain, rest sourced from reference TRBV7-2 and TRBJ2-5, is GAGVSQSPSNKVTEKGKDVELRCDPISGHTALYWYRQSLGQGLEFLIYFQGNSAPDKSGLPSDRFSAERTGGSVSTLTIQRTQQEDSAVYLCASSPSSAHRETQYFGPGTRLLVL.

This clone was detected a few times. The chain carries TRBV6-1 and TRBJ2-3; no clear D. Trimming shortened V by 6 bases and J by 1 base, and 11 bases separated the two germline ends. This CDR3 is built from 14 residues. Germline CDR1 MNHNS, CDR2 SASEGT. The CDR3: CASSRAGGTDTQYF. In DNA form, the CDR3 reads TGTGCCAGCAGCCGGGCTGGGGGCACAGATACGCAGTATTTT.

This clone has just a few counts. This chain links TRBV4-1 with TRBJ1-2; 9 bases are a match to TRBD1. The CDR3 has 14 amino acids. The J segment lost 3 bases and the V segment lost 4 bases, leaving 3 bases of the junction unmatched. CDR1 and CDR2 from the germline V gene are MGHRA and YSYEKL. CDR3 sequence: CASSLRQGDYGYTF. In nucleotides, the CDR3 is TGCGCCAGCAGCCTCCGACAGGGGGACTATGGCTACACCTTC.